These 13 T cell receptor beta chains originate from one sample sequenced in a study of CD8 T cells in ankylosing spondylitis. TCRdb reanalysed the 5' RACE reads using MiXCR and keeps one entry per CDR3 protein. The sample lists about 96,000 distinct CDR3 sequences, around 27% occurring once. Sequenced sample: blood, either unsorted or a sorted T cell fraction (not recorded which). These TCRs come from a male donor with ankylosing spondylitis or in good health (not recorded which).

The chain uses TRBV7-9 and TRBJ2-4, with D perhaps TRBD1 or TRBD2 (5 bases each). The V end was cut by 5 bases, the J end by 4 bases, with 18 bases between. Germline CDR1 reads SEHNR; CDR2 reads FQNEAQ (reference sequence). This CDR3 is built from 16 residues. In DNA form, the CDR3 reads TGTGCCAGCAGCGCGAATAGCCGGGACCATAAAAACATTCAGTACTTC. This translates into CASSANSRDHKNIQYF. The full variable domain, with the rest looked up from reference TRBV7-9 and TRBJ2-4, is DTGVSQNPRHKITKRGQNVTFRCDPISEHNRLYWYRQTLGQGPEFLTYFQNEAQLEKSRLLSDRFSAERPKGSFSTLEIQRTEQGDSAMYLCASSANSRDHKNIQYFGAGTRLSVL.

This clonotype came up once. V is TRBV10-1 and J is TRBJ1-1; D possibly corresponds to TRBD1 (6 bases). The germline V gene has CDR1 WNHNN and CDR2 SYGVQD (reference sequence). This CDR3 has 15 amino acids. Trimming took 0 bases from V and 4 from J, leaving 12 bases between them. This CDR3 is CASSESGQTGTEAFF. Written as DNA, the CDR3 is TGCGCCAGCAGTGAGTCTGGACAGACCGGCACTGAAGCTTTCTTT.

The rearrangement uses TRBV28 and TRBJ2-3; D is undetermined. CDR1 and CDR2 (germline): MDHEN, SYDVKM. CDR3 length: 11 residues. CDR3 nucleotide sequence: TGTCAGAGCGCCGACACAGATACGCAGTATTTT. Its translation is CQSADTDTQYF. Complete variable domain (other parts from reference TRBV28 and TRBJ2-3): DVKVTQSSRYLVKRTGEKVFLECVQDMDHENMFWYRQDPGLGLRLIYFSYDVKMKEKGDIPEGYSVSREKKERFSLILESASTNQTSMYLCQSADTDTQYFGPGTRLTVL.

This clonotype was observed a handful of times. The chain combines TRBV30 with TRBJ1-5; D is unclear. This CDR3 comprises 13 residues. Trimming removed 6 bases at V and 2 bases at J, with 11 bases between. The germline gives CDR1 GTSNPN, CDR2 SVGIG (reference sequence). Here the CDR3 DNA reads TGTGCCTGTGACTCGACTGGCAATCAGCCCCAGCATTTT. Translated, it gives CACDSTGNQPQHF. Drawing the rest from reference TRBV30 and TRBJ1-5, the complete variable domain is SQTIHQWPATLVQPVGSPLSLECTVEGTSNPNLYWYRQAAGRGLQLLFYSVGIGQISSEVPQNLSASRPQDRQFILSSKKLLLSDSGFYLCACDSTGNQPQHFGDGTRLSIL.

This rearrangement joins TRBV19 to TRBJ1-2; possible D gene TRBD1, 5 bases. Trimming stripped 3 bases from V and 5 bases from J, with 13 bases between. CDR1 and CDR2 (germline): LNHDA, SQIVND (reference sequence). The CDR3 is 14 amino acids. DNA of the CDR3: TGTGCCAGTAGTATCCGACAGCCTAGGTATGGCTACACCTTC. Its translation is CASSIRQPRYGYTF.

This clonotype was counted only a few times. The V call is TRBV20-1, the J call TRBJ2-2, with TRBD2 matching over 8 bases. This CDR3 spans 14 amino acids. V was clipped by 3 bases and J by 7 bases; unmatched bases: 7. Germline CDR1 is DFQATT and CDR2 is SNEGSKA (reference sequence). As DNA, the CDR3 is TGCAGTGCTAGTGAGGCGGGAGGACACGGGGAGCTGTTTTTT. Amino acids: CSASEAGGHGELFF.

This clonotype was detected many times. The chain has TRBV20-1 and TRBJ2-3; 8 bases line up with TRBD1. CDR1 and CDR2 (germline): DFQATT, SNEGSKA (reference sequence). The length of the CDR3 is 13 residues. V was clipped by 6 bases and J by 8 bases; unmatched bases: 10. CDR3 in amino acids: CSAHRTGRSTQYF. The CDR3 bases are TGCAGTGCCCACCGGACAGGGCGGTCTACGCAGTATTTT.

The chain combines TRBV5-1 with TRBJ1-1; D possibly corresponds to TRBD1 (5 bases). Trimming pared 3 bases from V and 1 base from J, leaving 13 bases between. The CDR3 totals 15 residues. Germline CDR1 and CDR2: SGHRS and YFSETQ. The CDR3 protein is CASSWGRDRNTEAFF. The CDR3, as DNA: TGCGCCAGCAGCTGGGGACGGGATCGGAACACTGAAGCTTTCTTT.

The chain has TRBV7-2 and TRBJ2-7; D gene uncertain. Trimming took 3 bases from V and 0 from J, leaving 12 bases between them. CDR1 is SGHTA, CDR2 FQGNSA, per germline. The CDR3 sequence is 15 residues long. This CDR3 reads CASSLETPSSYEQYV. In DNA form, the CDR3 reads TGTGCCAGCAGCTTGGAGACTCCTAGCTCCTACGAGCAGTACGTC.

The chain recombines TRBV12-3 or TRBV12-4 with TRBJ1-5, with 11 bases matching TRBD1. This CDR3 spans 15 amino acids. Trimming cost V 5 bases and J 6 bases; bases outside gene matches: 6. The chain's CDR3 is CASSLGTGGSQPQHF. The CDR3 DNA reads as TGTGCCAGCAGTCTCGGGACAGGGGGTAGTCAGCCCCAGCATTTT.

This chain joins TRBV5-1 and TRBJ2-7; possibly TRBD1 for D (5 bases). Germline CDR1 reads SGHRS; CDR2 reads YFSETQ. V lost 2 bases and J lost 4, with 16 bases in between. This CDR3 contains 15 residues. CDR3 sequence (DNA): TGCGCCAGCAGCTTCCACGACAGATCCGCATACGAGCAGTACTTC. Translating it yields CASSFHDRSAYEQYF. Full variable domain (outside the CDR3, taken from reference TRBV5-1 and TRBJ2-7): KAGVTQTPRYLIKTRGQQVTLSCSPISGHRSVSWYQQTPGQGLQFLFEYFSETQRNKGNFPGRFSGRQFSNSRSEMNVSTLELGDSALYLCASSFHDRSAYEQYFGPGTRLTVT.

This clonotype was recorded a few times. V and J are TRBV7-2 and TRBJ2-3, with a tentative D call TRBD1 (6 bases). V was clipped by 5 bases and J by 4 bases, with 16 bases between them. This CDR3 is built from 15 residues. Germline V CDR1 and CDR2: SGHTA, FQGNSA. The CDR3 DNA is TGTGCCAGCAGCCCCCGGCAGGGGCGAGCAGATACGCAGTATTTT. Translation: CASSPRQGRADTQYF.

This clonotype was seen many times. The V call is TRBV5-1, the J call TRBJ2-5; D gene unclear. The V and J ends lost 3 bases and 1 base respectively, with 1 base between them. The CDR3 totals 11 residues. In germline, CDR1 is SGHRS, CDR2 YFSETQ. For the CDR3, the DNA is TGCGCCAGCAGCTCCCAAGAGACCCAGTACTTC. Translation: CASSSQETQYF.